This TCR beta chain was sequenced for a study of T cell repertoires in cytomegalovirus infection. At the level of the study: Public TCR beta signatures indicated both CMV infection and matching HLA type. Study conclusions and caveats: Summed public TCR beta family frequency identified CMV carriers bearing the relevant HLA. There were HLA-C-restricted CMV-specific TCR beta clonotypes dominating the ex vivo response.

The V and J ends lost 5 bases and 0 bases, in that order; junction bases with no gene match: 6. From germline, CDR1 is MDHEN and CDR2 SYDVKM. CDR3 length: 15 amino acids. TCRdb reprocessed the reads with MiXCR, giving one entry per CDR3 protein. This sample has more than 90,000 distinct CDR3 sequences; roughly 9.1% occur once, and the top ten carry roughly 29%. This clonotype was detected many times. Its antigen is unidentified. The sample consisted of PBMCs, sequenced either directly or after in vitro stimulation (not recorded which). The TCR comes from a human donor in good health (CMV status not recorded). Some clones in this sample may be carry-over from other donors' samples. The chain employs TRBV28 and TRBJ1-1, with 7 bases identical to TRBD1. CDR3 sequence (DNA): TGTGCCAGCAGTACGACAGGGACCATGAACACTGAAGCTTTCTTT. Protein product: CASSTTGTMNTEAFF.